This T cell receptor (beta chain) was identified in a study of blood T cell repertoires in COVID-19. Whole-study context: Sites across the United States, Italy and Spain contributed samples from acute and convalescent COVID-19. PBMCs, B-cell-depleted T cells, or T cells were the source of the cDNA or gDNA that made up the material.

The CDR3 has 17 residues. Per the study methods: Counts of nucleated cells, estimated from reference gene primer amplification, were obtained. The protocol was immunoSEQ multiplex PCR, while the TCRdb copy is restricted to in-frame clones and leaves out a portion. V and J calls and clone size are those listed in that table; D and trimming were worked out from the DNA. This table has 97,000 or so clones, approximately 90% appearing once. Input material: peripheral blood. The rearrangement joins TRBV21-1 to TRBJ1-3; the table's D call of TRBD1 was not tested on the DNA. TRBV21-1 is an annotated pseudogene. This TCR came from a man aged 45-65 years with acute or convalescent COVID-19. CDR3 residues: CASSKVPAGRLRNTIYF. The CDR3 nucleotides are TGTGCCAGCAGCAAAGTTCCTGCAGGGCGACTGAGAAACACCATATATTTT.